This T cell receptor beta chain came from a study of CD8+CD57+ T cells in acquired aplastic anemia. Study summary: DNA per sorted CD4+ or CD8+ sample ranged roughly 0.19 to 30 ug, averaging about 3.4 ug. Healthy-donor CD4+ cells averaged roughly 11 million reads. Whole-study results and caveats: A significant difference in CD8+ Simpson's diversity between patients and controls was not found. Patients had approximately 29 CD8+ CDR3 sequences in common with controls (the shared set).

Researchers used genomic DNA as the template to profile TCR beta VDJ and CDR3. TCRdb used MiXCR to reprocess the reads, holding one entry per CDR3 protein. The repertoire holds around 170,000 distinct CDR3 sequences, with less than 55% as singletons. For this clonotype: Its antigen remains unidentified.

Sequences were obtained from sorted CD4+, CD8+, or CD8+CD57+ T cells (not recorded which) from PBMCs. This TCR was sampled from a human donor in good health.

In DNA, the CDR3 is TGCGCCAGCAGCTTGGTTGGTATGGAGAACACTGAAGCTTTCTTT. As protein: CASSLVGMENTEAFF. The rearrangement joins TRBV5-1 to TRBJ1-1; D is unresolved. This CDR3 contains 15 residues. V was clipped by 0 bases and J by 1 base, with 10 bases between them. CDR1 is SGHRS and CDR2 is YFSETQ in the germline V gene.